This is a list of T cell receptor beta chains from one sample in a study of blood T cell repertoires in COVID-19. The method was immunoSEQ multiplex PCR; TCRdb's version includes in-frame clones alone and lacks a portion of them. Of some 97,000 clones detected, less than 95% appear once; the ten largest clones hold 1.5% to 2%. Sequenced input: peripheral blood. Every receptor here comes from a man aged 55 to 70 with acute or convalescent COVID-19. Each CDR3 is given with its conserved first and last residue. A D gene is named only where the DNA matches it firmly. Some rows have no size entry. The others give once, few or many, or a class for an expanded clone.

>TRBV4-1|-|TRBJ2-7|-
CASSQDASRGTYEQYF
TGCGCCAGCAGCCAGGACGCTAGCAGGGGTACCTACGAGCAGTACTTC
>TRBV27|-|TRBJ1-1|-
CASSVTGYRNTEAFF
TGTGCCAGCAGTGTGACAGGATATAGGAACACTGAAGCTTTCTTT
>TRBV28|-|TRBJ1-6|-
CASSAGGFTLHF
TGTGCCAGCAGTGCCGGGGGGTTCACCCTCCACTTT
>TRBV6-5|-|TRBJ1-1|-
CASGGMNTEAFF
TGTGCCAGCGGGGGGATGAACACTGAAGCTTTCTTT
>TRBV9|TRBD2|TRBJ2-5|-
CASSVEGLASLGTQYF
TGTGCCAGCAGCGTAGAGGGACTAGCCTCGTTGGGGACCCAGTACTTC
>TRBV4-1|TRBD1|TRBJ1-2|few
CASSQGPGQGDHGYTF
TGCGCCAGCAGCCAAGGTCCGGGACAGGGGGACCACGGCTACACCTTC
>TRBV25-1|-|TRBJ1-2|-
CASSPRGEAHGYTF
TGTGCCAGCAGCCCCCGAGGGGAGGCGCATGGCTACACCTTC
>TRBV6-5|-|TRBJ1-5|-
CASRRDGHQPQHF
TGTGCCAGCAGGCGGGACGGGCATCAGCCCCAGCATTTT
>TRBV18|-|TRBJ1-1|-
CATLMGDGYTEAFF
TGTGCCACCTTAATGGGAGACGGATACACTGAAGCTTTCTTT
>TRBV6-5|TRBD1|TRBJ1-1|-
CATSTARTGNTEAFF
TGTGCCACCTCAACGGCGCGGACAGGGAACACTGAAGCTTTCTTT
>TRBV11-3|TRBD2|TRBJ2-5|-
CASSPGLAGATQETQYF
TGTGCCAGCAGCCCGGGACTAGCGGGGGCCACCCAAGAGACCCAGTACTTC
>TRBV5-6|TRBD2|TRBJ2-3|-
CASSDLAGGRRGTQYF
TGTGCCAGCTCTGACCTAGCGGGGGGGCGACGCGGTACGCAGTATTTT
>TRBV7-9|TRBD1|TRBJ1-1|-
CASSLYRGGNTEAFF
TGTGCCAGCAGCTTGTACAGGGGTGGGAACACTGAAGCTTTCTTT
>TRBV4-2|TRBD1|TRBJ2-5|-
CASSQAGQGGETQYF
TGTGCCAGCAGCCAAGCCGGACAGGGCGGAGAGACCCAGTACTTC
>TRBV11-2|-|TRBJ1-4|-
CASSLEGGAANEKLFF
TGTGCCAGCAGCTTAGAGGGGGGAGCGGCTAATGAAAAACTGTTTTTT
>TRBV9|TRBD2|TRBJ2-1|-
CASSPGTSGFTSYNEQFF
TGTGCCAGCAGCCCGGGGACTAGCGGGTTTACTTCCTACAATGAGCAGTTCTTC
>TRBV19|-|TRBJ1-2|-
CASQGYGGYTF
TGTGCCAGTCAGGGGTATGGTGGCTACACCTTC